This T cell receptor beta chain was identified during a study of graft-versus-host responses after intestinal transplantation (TCRdb year 2021). Regarding the complete study: The transplants that recipients received were multivisceral, liver-intestinal, or isolated intestinal. All recipients received anti-thymocyte globulin induction followed by maintenance tacrolimus and steroids for about three years. Bulk TCR-beta CDR3 sequencing was used to track graft-versus-host and host-versus-graft alloreactive T cell clones in the graft, circulation and bone marrow after intestinal transplantation. To identify alloreactive clones, pre-transplant mixed lymphocyte reaction products were sequenced and then compared with unstimulated pre-transplant donor and recipient T cells. The cohort enrolled some 24 intestinal transplant recipients, one of whom was a retransplant, and 3 patients without pretransplant specimens were excluded. Donor T cell macrochimerism was defined as a peak of at least 4% donor T cells among recipient peripheral blood mononuclear cells. Rather than going through the commercial service, samples from a few later patients were sequenced in-house on an Illumina MiSeq and processed with MiXCR. Paper-wide results and their limitations: The relatively low number and heterogeneity of intestinal transplant patients limited the conclusions. Early after transplant, peak levels of circulating GvH clones were associated with declines in HvG clones. Patients with donor T cell macrochimerism had high GvH to HvG T cell clonal ratios in their allografts. GvH clones turned up in recipient bone marrow, with some appearing earlier in ileal mucosa or blood, a pattern consistent with an intestinal mucosal origin.

About this clone itself: No antigen is known for it. The record has no base qualities; no much larger clone is one base away.

Receptor libraries were prepared by the immunoSEQ multiplex PCR assay. For most patients, high-throughput TCR-beta CDR3 sequencing of genomic DNA was performed by Adaptive Biotechnologies. The original pipeline was this. Adaptive's ImmunoSEQ software supplied the TCR sequencing data for about 18 patients, while MiXCR and VDJtools were used to process a few other patients. CDR3 nucleotide sequences shared by donor and recipient were removed because the origin of these sequences could not be assigned. Alloreactive clones required at least 2-fold expansion over unstimulated cells and minimum CFSE-low frequency of 0.002% (template counts) or 0.001% (read counts). Clones detected in sequenced pre-transplant spleen, lymph node, or MLR CFSE-low populations of the donor or recipient were defined as mappable. Cumulative frequency of alloreactive clones was calculated as a percentage of all sequences weighted by copy number. TCRdb's version of the immuneACCESS table is confined to in-frame rearrangements and falls short of the full clone set. An unresolved V gene accounts for under half of the shortfall where checked; the remainder is of unknown origin. V and J calls and clone size are given by that table; D and trimming were obtained from the DNA. This sample comprises nearly 20,000 clones, 86% of them detected only once. The leading ten clones occupy 9.4% of the sample.

The CDR3 holds 12 amino acids from the cysteine to the phenylalanine. Only the CDR3 DNA stays, 36 bases, in frame from base 1. For this chain, trimming is 6 bases at the V end and 7 bases at the J end, and the number of junction bases without a gene match is 6. Sequences SGHDT (CDR1) and YYEEEE (CDR2) are obtained from the germline V gene. In the first month after transplant, blood samples were collected up to 4 times, and after that at least monthly when available. This chain is built from TRBV5-6 and TRBJ1-2, with 7 middle bases fitting TRBD1. Material: PBMCs, obtained less than 240 days after intestinal transplant. This clonotype originated in a human patient who received an intestinal transplant, so some T cells may come from the graft donor. CDR3 protein: CASIIRGAGYTF. The DNA is as follows: TGTGCCAGCATCATCAGGGGGGCTGGCTACACCTTC.